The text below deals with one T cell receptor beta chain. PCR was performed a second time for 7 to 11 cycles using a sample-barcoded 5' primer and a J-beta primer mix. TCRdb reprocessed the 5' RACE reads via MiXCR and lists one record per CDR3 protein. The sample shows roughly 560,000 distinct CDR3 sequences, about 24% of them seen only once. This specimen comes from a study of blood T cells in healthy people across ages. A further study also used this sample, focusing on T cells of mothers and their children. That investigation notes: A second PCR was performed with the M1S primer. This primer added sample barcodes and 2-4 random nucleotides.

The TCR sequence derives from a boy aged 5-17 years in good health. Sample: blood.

The CDR3 nucleotides are TGCAGTGCTAGACACAGCTGGGTGTTGTTTTTT. Translation gives CSARHSWVLFF. The V call is TRBV20-1, the J call TRBJ1-4; D is uncertain. This CDR3 has 11 residues. Trimming pared 2 bases from V and 15 bases from J, leaving 13 bases between. Per the germline V gene, CDR1 is DFQATT and CDR2 is SNEGSKA (reference sequence).